What follows describes a single TCR beta chain. Measured with immunoSEQ multiplex PCR; TCRdb has only the in-frame clones, and not every one. The sample holds tens of thousands of clones, about 70% seen once. These data originate in a study of blood T cell repertoires in COVID-19. Study summary: T cells, B-cell-depleted T cells, or PBMCs provided the cDNA or gDNA that served as material.

The sequenced material came from peripheral blood. The source is a man older than 75 with acute or convalescent COVID-19.

The CDR3 coding sequence is TGCGCCAGCAGCCCGGGACACGAAGTTATCAATGAGCAGTTCTTC. This translates into CASSPGHEVINEQFF. The chain combines TRBV5-1 with TRBJ2-1, with a tentative D call TRBD1 (6 bases). The germline CDR1 and CDR2 sequences are SGHRS and YFSETQ. The CDR3 spans 15 residues. V lost 4 bases, J lost 6 bases, and 17 bases lay in between. The complete variable domain, with remaining parts taken from reference TRBV5-1 and TRBJ2-1, reads KAGVTQTPRYLIKTRGQQVTLSCSPISGHRSVSWYQQTPGQGLQFLFEYFSETQRNKGNFPGRFSGRQFSNSRSEMNVSTLELGDSALYLCASSPGHEVINEQFFGPGTRLTVL.